This T cell receptor beta chain was recovered during a study of cytomegalovirus exposure and HLA in healthy donors. This CDR3 has 16 residues. The V segment lost 6 bases and the J segment 7 bases; nucleotides outside the gene matches: 17. Germline lookup yields CDR1 MDHEN and CDR2 SYDVKM. Those who donated were healthy bone marrow donors. The PCR ran on 60 Vbeta and 13 Jbeta primers. Clones were sequenced by immunoSEQ multiplex PCR, and TCRdb holds only the in-frame ones, with some missing. Among roughly 130,000 clones listed, roughly 82% were seen once. Study results and limitations: In a later analysis, compared with equally common non-associated chains, HLA-associated beta chains were more expanded. TCR beta V segments were, for the most part, productive about 87% or about 30% of the time in an earlier analysis. Information on immune exposure was restricted to one variable (CMV serostatus).

A note on this clone: Its antigen is not known.

The chain has TRBV28 and TRBJ1-2; 7 bases fit TRBD1. The source of this sequence is a male donor in good health and CMV-seropositive. Sequencing was carried out using PBMCs. The CDR3 DNA sequence: TGTGCCAGCAGCGAGGAACGTTACGGGACAGCCTCTGGCTACACCTTC. It codes for CASSEERYGTASGYTF.